The 25 T cell receptor beta chains below were found in one sample sequenced in a study of Ad26.COV2.S vaccination and SARS-CoV-2 variants. Profiled with immunoSEQ multiplex PCR; TCRdb holds only in-frame clones, not every one. The sample yields 350,000 to 500,000 clones, around 87% seen once. The treatment was: roughly 19 received Ad26.COV2.S at low or high dose, single or two shots; 5 received placebo; per-sample allocation not given. Repertoires come from day 63 after the first vaccine or placebo injection. Sequencing used peripheral blood, obtained in a trial of Ad26.COV2.S vaccine versus placebo. The receptors originated from a person aged 18 to 59 who received the Ad26.COV2.S COVID-19 vaccine or a placebo.

The genes are TRBV6-5 and TRBJ2-3; D unclear. This CDR3 region has 15 residues. Germline-derived CDR1 and CDR2 are MNHEY and SVGAGI. V was shortened by 5 bases and J by 1 base, with 13 bases between the two germline ends. The CDR3 sequence is CASSRKGVGTDTQYF. The CDR3, as DNA: TGTGCCAGCAGTCGCAAAGGAGTAGGCACAGATACGCAGTATTTT.

This clone occurred a few times. The chain has TRBV6-5 and TRBJ1-2, with D hard to call. This CDR3 is built from 13 residues. Per germline, CDR1 MNHEY and CDR2 SVGAGI. Deletions cut 6 bases from V and 4 bases from J, with 12 bases between. The DNA for the CDR3 is TGTGCCAGCAGGAGGGCGGGAAGCTATGGCTACACCTTC. As protein: CASRRAGSYGYTF.

CDR3 bases: TGCGCCAGCAGCTTGGATTCGAACACCGGGGAGCTGTTTTTT. It codes for CASSLDSNTGELFF. The gene calls are TRBV5-1 and TRBJ2-2; unclear D gene. The germline V and J ends were trimmed by 0 bases and 0 bases, with 3 bases remaining between them. CDR1 is SGHRS, CDR2 YFSETQ, per germline. The CDR3 spans 14 residues.

The rearrangement links TRBV19 to TRBJ1-2, with D unclear. This CDR3 contains 13 residues. Between the trimmed V and J ends, which lost 1 base and 2 bases, there was a span of 5 bases. Looked up from germline, CDR1 is LNHDA and CDR2 is SQIVND (reference sequence). The CDR3 spells CASSIGGNYGYTF. The CDR3 nucleotides are TGTGCCAGTAGTATAGGCGGGAACTATGGCTACACCTTC.

CDR3 coding DNA: TGTGCCAGCAGCTATCAGGGATACGAGCAGTACTTC. Translation: CASSYQGYEQYF. The V call is TRBV7-3, the J call TRBJ2-7; TRBD1 might be the D (5 bases). The CDR3 is 12 residues long. Deletions cut 4 bases from V and 4 bases from J, with 8 bases between. The germline CDR1 and CDR2 sequences are SGHTA and FQGTGA.

This clone was picked up a small number of times. The chain couples TRBV6-5 to TRBJ2-7; no clear D. This CDR3 contains 12 residues. V dropped 6 bases and J dropped 0 bases, with 6 bases sitting between them. Germline CDR1 is MNHEY and CDR2 is SVGAGI. The CDR3 protein is CASRASSYEQYF. In DNA, the CDR3 is TGTGCCAGCAGGGCTAGCTCCTACGAGCAGTACTTC.

The chain has TRBV6-5 and TRBJ1-6; TRBD1 is a possible D gene (6 bases). Germline loops: CDR1 MNHEY, CDR2 SVGAGI. Between the trimmed V and J ends, which lost 2 bases and 10 bases, there was a span of 15 bases. The CDR3 is 15 residues long. The CDR3 DNA reads as TGTGCCAGCAGTTACCGGGCCGGGGGCGACTCACCCCTCCACTTT. Its translation is CASSYRAGGDSPLHF.

V gene TRBV2 combines with J gene TRBJ2-5, with D maybe TRBD2 (6 bases). The germline CDR1 and CDR2 sequences are SNHLY and FYNNEI. V shed 7 bases and J shed 1 base, with 13 bases lying between them. The CDR3 length is 14 residues. The CDR3 DNA sequence: TGTGCCAGCATCGTGGGCGGGGTCCAAGAGACCCAGTACTTC. Protein: CASIVGGVQETQYF.

The V gene is TRBV29-1, the J gene TRBJ1-2, with D possibly being TRBD1 (6 bases). The CDR3 length is 11 residues. V was shortened by 3 bases and J by 5 bases, with 7 bases between the two germline ends. Per the germline V gene, CDR1 is SQVTM and CDR2 is ANQGSEA. The CDR3: CSVDRGYGYTF. The CDR3 nucleotides are TGCAGCGTTGACAGGGGTTATGGCTACACCTTC.

This rearrangement joins TRBV13 to TRBJ2-1; D gene uncertain. Germline V lookup: CDR1 PRHDT, CDR2 FYEKMQ (reference sequence). V shed 2 bases and J shed 5 bases, with 13 bases lying between them. The CDR3 sequence is 15 residues long. As DNA, the CDR3 is TGTGCCAGCAGCTTAAGGCCCGCGCTCGACAATGAGCAGTTCTTC. This translates into CASSLRPALDNEQFF.

This clone appeared a single time. The V call is TRBV10-3, the J call TRBJ1-2; no reliable D call. The CDR3 extends over 12 amino acids. The V end lost 2 bases, the J end lost 4 bases, and 5 bases lay between the germline ends. Germline CDR1 reads ENHRY; CDR2 reads SYGVKD. The CDR3 loop is CAISEAGYGYTF. DNA of the CDR3: TGTGCCATCAGTGAGGCGGGCTATGGCTACACCTTC.

The J gene is TRBJ2-1, the V gene TRBV4-3; 10 bases match TRBD2. The CDR3 sequence is 15 residues long. The V segment lost 5 bases and the J segment 5 bases; nucleotides outside the gene matches: 6. Germline CDR1 LGHNA, CDR2 YSLEER. Written as DNA, the CDR3 is TGCGCCAGCAGCGGTCTAGCGGGGGCCAACAATGAGCAGTTCTTC. Residues: CASSGLAGANNEQFF.

The chain links TRBV4-3 to TRBJ1-2; D gene ambiguous. The germline V and J ends were trimmed by 2 bases and 7 bases, with 20 bases remaining between them. This CDR3 is built from 16 residues. The germline V gene has CDR1 LGHNA and CDR2 YSLEER. CDR3 sequence: CASSQTRPPVLGGYTF. CDR3 sequence (DNA): TGCGCCAGCAGCCAAACTCGGCCCCCCGTCCTAGGTGGCTACACCTTC.

The chain links TRBV7-9 to TRBJ1-3, with 9 bases aligning to TRBD1. Germline V gene data show CDR1 as SEHNR and CDR2 as FQNEAQ (reference sequence). The CDR3 runs 15 residues. The ends lost 6 bases at V and 0 bases at J; junction bases unmatched: 3. The CDR3 loop reads CASSRDRVSGNTIYF. DNA for the CDR3: TGTGCCAGCAGTCGGGACAGGGTCTCTGGAAACACCATATATTTT.

The genes are TRBV7-8 and TRBJ1-5; D unresolved. This CDR3 region has 16 residues. V lost 1 base, J lost 4 bases, and 14 bases lay in between. Looked up from germline, CDR1 is SGHVS and CDR2 is FQNEAQ. CDR3 residues: CASSLGLLLLNQPQHF. The CDR3, as DNA: TGTGCCAGCAGCTTAGGATTGTTACTACTGAATCAGCCCCAGCATTTT. Full variable domain (rest looked up from reference TRBV7-8 and TRBJ1-5): GAGVSQSPRYKVAKRGQDVALRCDPISGHVSLFWYQQALGQGPEFLTYFQNEAQLDKSGLPSDRFFAERPEGSVSTLKIQRTQQEDSAVYLCASSLGLLLLNQPQHFGDGTRLSIL.

The CDR3 protein is CASSGRQGTFDQPQHF. The CDR3 nucleotides are TGTGCCAGCAGTGGAAGACAGGGTACTTTCGATCAGCCCCAGCATTTT. This chain uses TRBV6-1 with TRBJ1-5, with TRBD1 matching over 7 bases. With 4 bases clipped from V and 5 bases from J, the junction kept 11 bases outside the gene matches. Germline CDR1 is MNHNS and CDR2 is SASEGT. The CDR3 runs 16 residues.

The chain employs TRBV7-7 and TRBJ2-3; perhaps TRBD2 as D (6 bases). The CDR3 has 15 residues. The V gene lost 5 bases and the J gene lost 4 bases, with 16 bases spanning the gap. Germline assignment: CDR1 SSHAT and CDR2 FNYEAQ (reference sequence). CDR3 sequence: CASSQGGDIADTQYF. For the CDR3, the DNA is TGTGCCAGCAGCCAGGGAGGAGATATCGCAGATACGCAGTATTTT.

This clone turned up a few times. The chain joins TRBV7-3 to TRBJ2-7; TRBD2 might be the D (5 bases). Trimming pared 0 bases from V and 4 bases from J, leaving 7 bases between. CDR3 length: 13 residues. Germline V gene sequence: CDR1 SGHTA, CDR2 FQGTGA. The CDR3 nucleotides read TGTGCCAGCAGCTTAACCGGGATGTACGAGCAGTACTTC. This gives the protein CASSLTGMYEQYF.

The gene calls are TRBV5-6 and TRBJ2-7; D gene ambiguous. The CDR3 has 15 residues. V lost 0 bases, J lost 5 bases, and 15 bases lay in between. CDR1 is SGHDT and CDR2 is YYEEEE in the germline V gene. The CDR3 DNA reads TGTGCCAGCAGCTTGGTTTGGCAGCTCTACCACGAGCAGTACTTC. Translation gives CASSLVWQLYHEQYF. Complete variable domain (other parts from reference TRBV5-6 and TRBJ2-7): DAGVTQSPTHLIKTRGQQVTLRCSPKSGHDTVSWYQQALGQGPQFIFQYYEEEERQRGNFPDRFSGHQFPNYSSELNVNALLLGDSALYLCASSLVWQLYHEQYFGPGTRLTVT.

The CDR3 here is CASSHIREFGGELFF. In nucleotides, the CDR3 is TGTGCCAGCAGTCATATTCGGGAGTTTGGCGGGGAGCTGTTTTTT. The V call is TRBV11-2, the J call TRBJ2-2; the D gene is possibly TRBD2 (6 bases). The ends were cut back, 6 bases at V and 7 bases at J, with 18 bases in the middle. The V gene's germline CDR1 is SGHAT and CDR2 FQNNGV. The CDR3 is made up of 15 amino acids.

The chain links TRBV19 to TRBJ1-5; 12 nucleotides match TRBD1. Germline CDR1 reads LNHDA; CDR2 reads SQIVND (reference sequence). The CDR3 extends over 16 amino acids. V gave up 8 bases and J gave up 7 bases; unmatched junction bases: 12. The CDR3 bases are TGTGCCAGTCTGTTACGGGACAGGGGGCAAAGGCAGCCCCAGCATTTT. Its translation: CASLLRDRGQRQPQHF. The full variable domain, with the rest looked up from reference TRBV19 and TRBJ1-5, is DGGITQSPKYLFRKEGQNVTLSCEQNLNHDAMYWYRQDPGQGLRLIYYSQIVNDFQKGDIAEGYSVSREKKESFPLTVTSAQKNPTAFYLCASLLRDRGQRQPQHFGDGTRLSIL.

The V and J genes are TRBV24-1 and TRBJ2-7, with D maybe TRBD1 (6 bases). The CDR3 is made up of 11 amino acids. Germline loops: CDR1 KGHDR, CDR2 SFDVKD. Trimming shortened V by 7 bases and J by 11 bases, and 14 bases separated the two germline ends. This chain's CDR3 is CATRYRDKEYF. CDR3 nucleotides: TGTGCCACCAGGTACCGGGACAAGGAGTACTTC.

The V and J genes are TRBV27 and TRBJ1-5, with D possibly matching TRBD1 (6 bases). This CDR3 region has 17 residues. The V and J ends lost 2 bases and 1 base respectively, with 15 bases between them. Germline V gene lookup returns CDR1 MNHEY and CDR2 SMNVEV (reference sequence). This CDR3 reads CASSLHPGVRSNQPQHF. The CDR3 nucleotides are TGTGCCAGCAGTTTACATCCAGGGGTTAGAAGCAATCAGCCCCAGCATTTT.

This clone has only one observation. This chain's CDR3 is CASSLLASYEQYF. The CDR3 region has the DNA TGTGCCAGCAGTTTATTAGCCAGCTACGAGCAGTACTTC. The chain uses TRBV12-3 or TRBV12-4 and TRBJ2-7; D gene uncertain. This CDR3 has 13 residues. V lost 2 bases, J lost 3 bases, and 8 bases lay in between.

The chain uses TRBV3-1 (or the pseudogene TRBV3-2) and TRBJ2-7; D not certain. The ends were cut back, 1 base at V and 2 bases at J, with 21 bases in the middle. The germline V gene has CDR1 LGHDT and CDR2 YNNKEL (reference sequence). The CDR3 is 18 residues long. CDR3 DNA: TGTGCCAGCAGCCAAGGGAAAGGCGGTGCCAGCGAGCCCTACGAGCAGTACTTC. As protein: CASSQGKGGASEPYEQYF.